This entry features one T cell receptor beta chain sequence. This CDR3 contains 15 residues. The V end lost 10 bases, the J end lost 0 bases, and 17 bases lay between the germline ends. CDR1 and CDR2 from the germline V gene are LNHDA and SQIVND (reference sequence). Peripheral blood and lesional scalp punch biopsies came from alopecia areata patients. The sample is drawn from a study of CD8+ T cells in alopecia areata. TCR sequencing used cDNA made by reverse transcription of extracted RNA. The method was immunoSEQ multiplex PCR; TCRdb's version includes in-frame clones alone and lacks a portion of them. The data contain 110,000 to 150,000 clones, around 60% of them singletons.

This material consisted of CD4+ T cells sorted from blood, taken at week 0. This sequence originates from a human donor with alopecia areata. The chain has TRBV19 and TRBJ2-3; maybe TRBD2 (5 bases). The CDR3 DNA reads TGTGCCACCAGCACTCGGGCGGGTAGCACAGATACGCAGTATTTT. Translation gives CATSTRAGSTDTQYF.